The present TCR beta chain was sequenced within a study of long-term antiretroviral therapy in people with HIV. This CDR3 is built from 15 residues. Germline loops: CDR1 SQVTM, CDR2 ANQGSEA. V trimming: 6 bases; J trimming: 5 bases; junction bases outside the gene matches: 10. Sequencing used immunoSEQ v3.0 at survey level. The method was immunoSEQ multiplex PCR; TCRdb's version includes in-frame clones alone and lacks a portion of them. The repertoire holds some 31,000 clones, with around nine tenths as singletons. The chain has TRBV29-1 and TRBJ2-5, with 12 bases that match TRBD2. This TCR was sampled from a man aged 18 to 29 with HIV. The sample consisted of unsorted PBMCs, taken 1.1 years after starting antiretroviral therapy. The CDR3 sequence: CSVKRSTSGGETQYF. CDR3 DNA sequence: TGCAGCGTCAAAAGGTCGACTAGCGGGGGTGAGACCCAGTACTTC.